This passage covers 4 T cell receptor beta chains from one sample sequenced in a study of blood T cell repertoires in COVID-19. Assay: immunoSEQ multiplex PCR; the TCRdb copy retains only in-frame clones and omits some. The repertoire consists of hundreds of thousands of clones, with about 90% occurring once and the leading ten covering about 11%. Sample: peripheral blood. The receptors were sampled from a woman aged 30 to 39 with COVID-19, enrolled during active disease.

The chain is built from TRBV19 and TRBJ1-4; the D gene is possibly TRBD1 (5 bases). The length of the CDR3 is 15 residues. The ends were cut back, 7 bases at V and 0 bases at J, with 12 bases in the middle. Per the germline V gene, CDR1 is LNHDA and CDR2 is SQIVND (reference sequence). The CDR3 nucleotides read TGTGCCAGTACCCCGGGAGGGGCAACTAATGAAAAACTGTTTTTT. Translated, it gives CASTPGGATNEKLFF.

The rearrangement joins TRBV6-6 to TRBJ2-7; 8 nucleotides match TRBD1. The V segment lost 6 bases and the J segment 2 bases; nucleotides outside the gene matches: 6. The CDR3 is 14 amino acids. Per germline, CDR1 MNHNY and CDR2 SVGAGI (reference sequence). The CDR3 reads CASSTGTGTYEQYF. CDR3 in DNA: TGTGCCAGCAGCACCGGGACAGGAACCTACGAGCAGTACTTC.

V is TRBV28 and J is TRBJ1-2; maybe TRBD1 (5 bases). CDR3 length equals 13 residues. The germline CDR1 and CDR2 sequences are MDHEN and SYDVKM. The V end was cut by 5 bases, the J end by 4 bases, with 11 bases between. The DNA of the CDR3 is TGTGCCAGCAGTCGGACATCTAGCTATGGCTACACCTTC. Translated: CASSRTSSYGYTF.

This chain uses TRBV6-5 with TRBJ2-7, with 9 bases that match TRBD2. The length of the CDR3 is 15 residues. Trimming took 11 bases from V and 0 from J; bases not matched to a gene: 11. In germline, CDR1 is MNHEY, CDR2 SVGAGI. CDR3 bases: TGTGCCGCCGGGCTAGCGGGACCTTTCTCCTACGAGCAGTACTTC. Protein sequence: CAAGLAGPFSYEQYF.